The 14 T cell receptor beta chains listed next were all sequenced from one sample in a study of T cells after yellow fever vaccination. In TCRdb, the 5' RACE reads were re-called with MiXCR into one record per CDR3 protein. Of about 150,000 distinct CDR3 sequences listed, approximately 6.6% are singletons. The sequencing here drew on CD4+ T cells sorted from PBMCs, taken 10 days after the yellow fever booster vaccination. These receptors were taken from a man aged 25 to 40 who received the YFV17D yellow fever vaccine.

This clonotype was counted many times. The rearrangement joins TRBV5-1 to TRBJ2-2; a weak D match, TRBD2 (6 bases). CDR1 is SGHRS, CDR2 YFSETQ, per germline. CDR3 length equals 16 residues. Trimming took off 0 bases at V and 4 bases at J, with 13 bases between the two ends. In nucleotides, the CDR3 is TGCGCCAGCAGCTTGGGCCCCCTGGGGGGCACCGGGGAGCTGTTTTTT. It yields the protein CASSLGPLGGTGELFF. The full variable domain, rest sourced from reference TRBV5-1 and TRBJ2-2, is KAGVTQTPRYLIKTRGQQVTLSCSPISGHRSVSWYQQTPGQGLQFLFEYFSETQRNKGNFPGRFSGRQFSNSRSEMNVSTLELGDSALYLCASSLGPLGGTGELFFGEGSRLTVL.

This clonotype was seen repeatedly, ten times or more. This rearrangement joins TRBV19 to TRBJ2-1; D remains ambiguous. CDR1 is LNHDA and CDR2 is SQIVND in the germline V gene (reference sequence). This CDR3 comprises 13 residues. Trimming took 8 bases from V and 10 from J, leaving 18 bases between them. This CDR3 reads CASLTPPSREQFF. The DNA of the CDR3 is TGTGCCAGTTTAACCCCCCCTTCGAGGGAGCAGTTCTTC.

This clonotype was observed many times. In DNA form, the CDR3 reads TGTGCCACCAGCAACGAAGGGTACGAGCAGTACTTC. This translates into CATSNEGYEQYF. This chain links TRBV15 with TRBJ2-7; D call uncertain. This CDR3 is built from 12 residues. Per the germline V gene, CDR1 is LNHNV and CDR2 is YYDKDF (reference sequence). With 4 bases removed from V and 4 bases from J, the gap between germline ends came to 8 bases.

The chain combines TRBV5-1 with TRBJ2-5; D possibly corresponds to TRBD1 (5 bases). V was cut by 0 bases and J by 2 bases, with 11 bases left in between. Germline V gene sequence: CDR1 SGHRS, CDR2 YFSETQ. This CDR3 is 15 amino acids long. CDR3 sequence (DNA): TGCGCCAGCAGCTTGGGGCAGGGTCCGCAAGAGACCCAGTACTTC. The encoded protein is CASSLGQGPQETQYF.

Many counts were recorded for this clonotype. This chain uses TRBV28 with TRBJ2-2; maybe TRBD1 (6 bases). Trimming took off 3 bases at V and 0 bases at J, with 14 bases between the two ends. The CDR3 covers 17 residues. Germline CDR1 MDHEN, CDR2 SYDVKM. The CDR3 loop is CASSFPDRTTNTGELFF. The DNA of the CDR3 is TGTGCCAGCAGTTTTCCTGACAGGACCACGAACACCGGGGAGCTGTTTTTT.

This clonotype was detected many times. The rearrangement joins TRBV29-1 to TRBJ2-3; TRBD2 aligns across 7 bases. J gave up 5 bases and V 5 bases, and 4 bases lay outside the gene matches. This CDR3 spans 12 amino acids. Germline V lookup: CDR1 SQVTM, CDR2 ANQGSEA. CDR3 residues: CSVLLAGDTQYF. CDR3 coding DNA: TGCAGCGTTCTCTTAGCGGGAGATACGCAGTATTTT.

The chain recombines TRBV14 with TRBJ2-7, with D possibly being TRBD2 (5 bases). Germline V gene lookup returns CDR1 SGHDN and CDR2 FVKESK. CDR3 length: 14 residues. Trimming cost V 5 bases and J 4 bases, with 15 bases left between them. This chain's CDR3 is CASSESGVTYEQYF. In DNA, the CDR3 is TGTGCCAGCAGCGAAAGCGGAGTGACTTACGAGCAGTACTTC.

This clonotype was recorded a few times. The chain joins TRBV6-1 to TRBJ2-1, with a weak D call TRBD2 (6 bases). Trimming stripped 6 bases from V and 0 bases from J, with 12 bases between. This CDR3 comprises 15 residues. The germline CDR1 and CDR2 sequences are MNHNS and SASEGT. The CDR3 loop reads CASRGLTSSYNEQFF. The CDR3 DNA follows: TGTGCCAGCAGGGGACTTACGAGCTCCTACAATGAGCAGTTCTTC.

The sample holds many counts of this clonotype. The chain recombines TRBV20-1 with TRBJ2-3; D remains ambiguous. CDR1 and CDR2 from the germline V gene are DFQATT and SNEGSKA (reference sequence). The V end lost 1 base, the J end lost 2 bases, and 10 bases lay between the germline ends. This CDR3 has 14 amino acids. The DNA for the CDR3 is TGCAGTGCTAGAGGTTTCGGATCCACAGATACGCAGTATTTT. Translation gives CSARGFGSTDTQYF.

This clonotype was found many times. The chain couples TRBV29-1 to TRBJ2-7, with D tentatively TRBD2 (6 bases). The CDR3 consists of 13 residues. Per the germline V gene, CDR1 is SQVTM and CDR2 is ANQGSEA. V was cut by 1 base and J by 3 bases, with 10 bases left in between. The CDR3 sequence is CSVEGPGGYEQYF. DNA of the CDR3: TGCAGCGTTGAAGGGCCCGGGGGCTACGAGCAGTACTTC.

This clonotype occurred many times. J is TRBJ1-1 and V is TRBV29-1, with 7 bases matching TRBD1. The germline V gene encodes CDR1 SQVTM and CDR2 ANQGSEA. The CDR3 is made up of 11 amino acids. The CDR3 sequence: CTGTDNTEAFF. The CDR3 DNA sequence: TGCACCGGGACAGATAACACTGAAGCTTTCTTT.

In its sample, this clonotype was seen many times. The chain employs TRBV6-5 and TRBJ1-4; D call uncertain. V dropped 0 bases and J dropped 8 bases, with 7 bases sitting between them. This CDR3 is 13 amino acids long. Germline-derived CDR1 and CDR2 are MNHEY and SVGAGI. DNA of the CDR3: TGTGCCAGCAGTTACTCCAGTAACGAAAAACTGTTTTTT. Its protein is CASSYSSNEKLFF.

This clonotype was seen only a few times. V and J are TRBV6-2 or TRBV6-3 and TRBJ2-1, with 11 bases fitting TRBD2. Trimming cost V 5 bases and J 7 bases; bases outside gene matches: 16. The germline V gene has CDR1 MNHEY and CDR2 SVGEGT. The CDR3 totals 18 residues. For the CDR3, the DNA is TGTGCCAGCAGTCAATGGTCAGCACCGGGACTAGCGGCGAATGAGCAGTTCTTC. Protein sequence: CASSQWSAPGLAANEQFF.

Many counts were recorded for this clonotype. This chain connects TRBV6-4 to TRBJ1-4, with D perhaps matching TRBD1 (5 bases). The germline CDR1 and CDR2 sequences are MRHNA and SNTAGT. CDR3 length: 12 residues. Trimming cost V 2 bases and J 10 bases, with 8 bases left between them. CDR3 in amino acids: CASSDNGGKLFF. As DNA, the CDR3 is TGTGCCAGCAGTGACAATGGGGGAAAACTGTTTTTT.